This T cell receptor beta chain was sequenced in a study of blood T cell repertoires in COVID-19. Turning to the study itself: COVID-19 samples from acute and convalescent phases originated in the United States, Italy and Spain. PBMCs, B-cell-depleted T cells, or T cells were the source of the cDNA or gDNA that made up the material.

Authors' analysis steps: The assay estimated nucleated cells by amplifying reference gene primers. Produced via immunoSEQ multiplex PCR; TCRdb's table is partial and in-frame only. The DNA gave D and trimming, while V, J and clone size come from that table. The sample holds 200,000 to 300,000 clones; around 86% are singletons and the top ten take approximately 1.4%. V lost 0 bases and J lost 8, with 14 bases in between. Germline V lookup: CDR1 SGHRS, CDR2 YFSETQ. CDR3 length equals 14 residues. In its sample, this clone was seen once. The sequencing input was peripheral blood. This receptor was taken from a woman between 40 and 55 years old who had recovered from COVID-19. V and J are TRBV5-1 and TRBJ1-2, with TRBD1 as a possible D gene (6 bases). The CDR3 bases are TGCGCCAGCAGCTTGGGCGCGGGGGCGCCAGGCTACACCTTC. Its protein product is CASSLGAGAPGYTF.